These T cell receptor beta chains were read from a single sample in a study of regulatory T cells in long-lasting Graves disease. Each CDR3 protein gets one entry after TCRdb re-called the multiplex PCR reads with MiXCR. Among about 430,000 distinct CDR3 sequences listed, about 15% were seen once. The sample was also linked to a second study, of T cells in Graves' hyperthyroidism and ophthalmopathy.

The sequences come from peripheral blood mononuclear cells (PBMCs), collected at new diagnosis, from a patient treated with antithyroid drugs. The origin of the receptors is a middle-aged woman with Graves disease. CDR3s include the opening cysteine and the closing phenylalanine or tryptophan. A D gene is named only where the DNA matches it firmly. Clone size is shown for a subset of rows, as once, few, many or a class of expanded clone.

j_gene,d_gene,abundance,v_gene,len,CDR3nt,CDR3aa
TRBJ2-7,-,many,TRBV30,14,TGTGCCTGGAGTCCCCCCGGGCCCAGACACGAGCAGTACTTC,CAWSPPGPRHEQYF
TRBJ1-1,TRBD1,many,TRBV6-1,16,TGTGCCAGCAGTAGCTGGACAGGGAGGACGGGCACTGAAGCTTTCTTT,CASSSWTGRTGTEAFF
TRBJ1-2,-,few,TRBV28,20,TGTGCCAGCAGCCGACACACACAACCGGGACAATACTCAATAAACTATGGCTACACCTTC,CASSRHTQPGQYSINYGYTF
TRBJ1-3,-,many,TRBV14,14,TGTGCCAGCAGCCACTCCGGCTCTGGAAACACCATATATTTT,CASSHSGSGNTIYF
TRBJ1-5,TRBD1,few,TRBV27,15,TGTGCCAGCAGTTTTGGGACAGGGAAGGGACAGCCCCAGCATTTT,CASSFGTGKGQPQHF
TRBJ1-1,-,many,TRBV5-1,15,TGCGCCAGCAGCTTGGCCAAAAATTTGAACACTGAAGCTTTCTTT,CASSLAKNLNTEAFF
TRBJ2-7,-,once,TRBV11-2,16,TGTGCCAGCAGCTTAGCCCCGGGATCTACGGCCTACGAGCAGTACTTC,CASSLAPGSTAYEQYF
TRBJ1-1,-,many,TRBV6-1,14,TGTGCCAGCAGTGAAAACACCGGGTTGGGTGAAGCTTTCTTT,CASSENTGLGEAFF
TRBJ1-1,-,-,TRBV18,16,TGTGCCAGCTCACCGCGATTAAGGGACCCCGAGGCTGAAGCTTTCTTT,CASSPRLRDPEAEAFF
TRBJ2-5,TRBD2,many,TRBV3-1,15,TGTGCCAGCAGCCATGCGGGAGTAGGACAAGAGACCCAGTACTTC,CASSHAGVGQETQYF
TRBJ2-5,-,many,TRBV12-5,14,TGTGCTAGTGGTTTAGAGCACCTCCAAGAGACCCAGTACTTC,CASGLEHLQETQYF
TRBJ2-7,-,-,TRBV11-2,11,TGTGCCAGCAGCTTAGACCGGGGAGAGCACTTC,CASSLDRGEHF
TRBJ2-1,-,-,TRBV6-8,12,TGTGCCAGCAGTTACTCGGAGGCTGAGCAGTTCTTC,CASSYSEAEQFF
TRBJ2-1,-,many,TRBV2,13,TGTGCCAGCGTTCAGGGGCCGAACAATGAGCAGTTCTTC,CASVQGPNNEQFF
TRBJ2-3,-,-,TRBV5-5,14,TGTGCCAGCAGCTCCCAGGGGGGCCCAGATACGCAGTATTTT,CASSSQGGPDTQYF
TRBJ2-5,-,many,TRBV12-3/TRBV12-4,15,TGTGCCAGCAGATCACTGGGAGATCGGCAAGAGACCCAGTACTTC,CASRSLGDRQETQYF
TRBJ1-2,-,-,TRBV20-1,12,TGCAGTGCACGGGGACAAAGCTATGGCTACACCTTC,CSARGQSYGYTF
TRBJ2-4,TRBD2,many,TRBV11-3,15,TGTGCCAGCAGCGCCAGACTAGCGGAGGGGAACATTCAGTACTTC,CASSARLAEGNIQYF
TRBJ1-1,-,many,TRBV28,14,TGTGCCAGCAGTCAAATCCAATGGAACACTGAAGCTTTCTTT,CASSQIQWNTEAFF
TRBJ2-2,TRBD2,many,TRBV12-3/TRBV12-4,17,TGTGCCAGCACCGGACTTCGATCTAGCGGGAGCACCGGGGAGCTGTTTTTT,CASTGLRSSGSTGELFF
TRBJ1-3,-,many,TRBV29-1,12,TGCAGCGTTGGGACGGCTGGAAACACCATATATTTT,CSVGTAGNTIYF
TRBJ1-5,-,many,TRBV27,16,TGTGCCAGCAGTTTAGATGGGGGTATTCACAATCAGCCCCAGCATTTT,CASSLDGGIHNQPQHF
TRBJ2-7,-,few,TRBV14,15,TGTGCCAGCAGCCAAGAATGGGTAAGGCCCCACGAGCAGTACTTC,CASSQEWVRPHEQYF
TRBJ2-7,-,-,TRBV2,9,TGTGCCAGCAATCCCGAGCAGTACTTC,CASNPEQYF
TRBJ2-7,TRBD2,many,TRBV3-1,16,TGTGCCAGCAGCCAAGCTTCTAGCGGGAGGGGCTACGAGCAGTACTTC,CASSQASSGRGYEQYF
TRBJ2-5,-,-,TRBV11-1,14,TGTGCCAGCAAACGCGCCCGTGATTTAGTGACCCAGTACTTC,CASKRARDLVTQYF
TRBJ2-5,TRBD1,many,TRBV20-1,15,TGCAGTGCTAACGCCGGGACAGGGCTGCAAGAGACCCAGTACTTC,CSANAGTGLQETQYF
TRBJ1-2,TRBD1,many,TRBV2,15,TGTGCCAGCAGTCCCAGGACAGGGGTATCCGCCGGCTACACCTTC,CASSPRTGVSAGYTF
TRBJ1-1,TRBD1,many,TRBV28,16,TGTGCCAGCAGTCCCGGGACAGGGAGGCAAGGCGCTGAAGCTTTCTTT,CASSPGTGRQGAEAFF
TRBJ2-7,-,many,TRBV6-1,15,TGTGCCAGCAGTGCCGGGGGAAGTCGGGTCTACGAGCAGTACTTC,CASSAGGSRVYEQYF
TRBJ2-2,TRBD2,-,TRBV7-6,18,TGTGCCAGCAGCTTAGGGAAAAGCGGGATTAAAGGGACCGGGGAGCTGTTTTTT,CASSLGKSGIKGTGELFF